The clone carrying this T cell receptor (beta chain) was picked up a small number of times. Since a much larger clone is just one base distant, this may be a read error. This sample was included in a study of blood T cells in healthy people across ages. Extracted total RNA amounted to at least 5.5 micrograms for each sample. CDR1 LGHDT and CDR2 YNNKEL come from the germline V gene (reference sequence). The CDR3 covers 13 residues. Primed by a sample-barcoded 5' primer and a J-beta primer mix, a second PCR proceeded for roughly 7 to 12 cycles. TCRdb recomputed calls from the 5' RACE reads with MiXCR, one row per CDR3 protein. The sample yields approximately 1.5 million distinct CDR3 sequences, 30% to 40% seen once.

Sequenced sample: blood. V usage is TRBV3-1 and J usage is TRBJ2-7; no firm D call. The receptor's source is a woman in her 30s in good health. This CDR3 is CASSHDGSYGQYF. Written as DNA, the CDR3 is TGTGCCAGCAGCCATGACGGCTCCTACGGGCAGTACTTC.